One and the same sample provided the 19 T cell receptor beta chains below, sequenced in a study of patients and donors after allogeneic stem cell transplantation. One entry per CDR3 protein results from TCRdb running MiXCR on the RT-PCR reads. The table shows 900,000 to 1,000,000 distinct CDR3 sequences, with approximately 19% occurring only once. Specimen: blood, either unsorted or a sorted T cell fraction (not recorded which). These receptors were taken from a human donor who was either an allogeneic HSCT recipient or a stem cell or donor lymphocyte infusion donor (not recorded which). It is not recorded whose cells these are; they may come from a transplant donor.

This clonotype was observed a few times. This rearrangement joins TRBV7-3 to TRBJ1-2; D ambiguous. With 1 base removed from V and 4 bases from J, the gap between germline ends came to 13 bases. The CDR3 is 15 amino acids. Germline V gene sequence: CDR1 SGHTA, CDR2 FQGTGA. As DNA, the CDR3 is TGTGCCAGCAGCTTAAGGGGTTGGCGGGGCTATGGCTACACCTTC. It encodes CASSLRGWRGYGYTF.

This clonotype was seen a handful of times. The chain uses TRBV4-3 and TRBJ1-1; no clear D. V was shortened by 0 bases and J by 5 bases, with 10 bases between the two germline ends. The CDR3 extends over 14 amino acids. CDR1 LGHNA and CDR2 YSLEER come from the germline V gene. The CDR3: CASSQDPWATEAFF. The CDR3 coding sequence is TGCGCCAGCAGCCAAGATCCGTGGGCAACTGAAGCTTTCTTT.

The chain joins TRBV10-3 to TRBJ1-2; D unresolved. The germline V gene encodes CDR1 ENHRY and CDR2 SYGVKD. V gave up 7 bases and J gave up 0 bases, with 12 bases separating them. The CDR3 is made up of 14 amino acids. CDR3 region: CAIKRSGANYGYTF. The CDR3 DNA is TGTGCCATCAAGCGGTCGGGAGCTAACTATGGCTACACCTTC.

This clonotype was detected a few times. V gene TRBV6-5 combines with J gene TRBJ2-7; no clear D. The CDR3 has 14 amino acids. Between the trimmed V and J ends, which lost 4 bases and 1 base, there was a span of 11 bases. Germline V lookup: CDR1 MNHEY, CDR2 SVGAGI. The CDR3 sequence: CASSFDYSSYEQYF. The DNA for the CDR3 is TGTGCCAGCAGTTTTGATTATTCTTCCTACGAGCAGTACTTC.

Only a few counts were recorded for this clonotype. The chain has TRBV11-2 and TRBJ2-1; 9 nucleotides agree with TRBD2. This CDR3 has 14 residues. The junction had 4 bases not matched to a gene; V was cut back by 2 bases and J by 8 bases. From germline, CDR1 is SGHAT and CDR2 FQNNGV. The CDR3 DNA is TGTGCCAGCAGCTTATCTAGCGGGGCCTATGAGCAGTTCTTC. It yields the protein CASSLSSGAYEQFF.

This clonotype has a count of ten or more. The chain uses TRBV15 and TRBJ2-2; 7 positions agree with TRBD2. V trimming: 1 base; J trimming: 7 bases; junction bases outside the gene matches: 9. The germline V gene has CDR1 LNHNV and CDR2 YYDKDF (reference sequence). This CDR3 is 16 amino acids long. The CDR3 DNA sequence: TGTGCCACCAGCAGAGTTGCGGGAGAGGGTGTCGGGGAGCTGTTTTTT. It specifies CATSRVAGEGVGELFF.

There are a few counts of this clonotype. The rearrangement links TRBV5-8 to TRBJ2-5, with 10 bases aligning to TRBD2. CDR3 length equals 15 residues. V shed 4 bases, J shed 1 base, and the junction held 4 bases outside the gene matches. Germline CDR1 SGHTS, CDR2 YDEGEE. The CDR3 DNA sequence: TGTGCCAGCAGCGCTCGACTAGCGGGCCAAGAGACCCAGTACTTC. This codes for CASSARLAGQETQYF.

In this sample, this clonotype turned up a few times. V usage is TRBV28 and J usage is TRBJ1-1; no clear D. The germline V gene encodes CDR1 MDHEN and CDR2 SYDVKM. The CDR3 length is 14 residues. V dropped 6 bases and J dropped 0 bases, with 11 bases sitting between them. For the CDR3, the DNA is TGTGCCAGCAGCGAACGTAGGCTGAACACTGAAGCTTTCTTT. Translated: CASSERRLNTEAFF.

This chain connects TRBV29-1 to TRBJ2-5; D call uncertain. V lost 4 bases and J 7 bases, leaving 13 bases between the germline ends. The CDR3 is 12 residues long. CDR1 SQVTM and CDR2 ANQGSEA come from the germline V gene. The CDR3 sequence is CSVAAFDGTQYF. DNA of the CDR3: TGCAGCGTTGCGGCATTTGATGGGACCCAGTACTTC.

This chain links TRBV10-3 with TRBJ2-7, with unresolved D. Looked up from germline, CDR1 is ENHRY and CDR2 is SYGVKD. V was shortened by 2 bases and J by 5 bases, with 4 bases between the two germline ends. The CDR3 is 11 amino acids. The CDR3 reads CAISEAHEQYF. The CDR3 DNA reads as TGTGCCATCAGTGAGGCCCACGAGCAGTACTTC.

This clonotype was seen only a few times. The rearrangement uses TRBV4-3 and TRBJ1-1; D gene unclear. CDR1 is LGHNA, CDR2 YSLEER, per germline. CDR3 length: 14 amino acids. V lost 0 bases, J lost 3 bases, and 8 bases lay in between. The CDR3 DNA sequence: TGCGCCAGCAGCCAAGATGGTAGAGACACTGAAGCTTTCTTT. It encodes CASSQDGRDTEAFF.

The chain joins TRBV7-2 to TRBJ2-2; D unclear. V shed 5 bases and J shed 7 bases, with 11 bases lying between them. The length of the CDR3 is 13 residues. The germline V gene encodes CDR1 SGHTA and CDR2 FQGNSA. The CDR3 nucleotides are TGTGCCAGCAGCCCCCGGCGAAACGGGGAGCTGTTTTTT. It translates to CASSPRRNGELFF.

This chain connects TRBV6-1 to TRBJ2-3; D gene unclear. CDR3 length: 14 residues. Germline V gives CDR1 MNHNS, CDR2 SASEGT. With 6 bases removed from V and 6 bases from J, the gap between germline ends came to 16 bases. CDR3 protein: CASRPSYDPDTQYF. DNA for the CDR3: TGTGCCAGCAGACCATCCTACGATCCGGATACGCAGTATTTT.

This sequence joins TRBV12-3 or TRBV12-4 and TRBJ2-3; possible D gene TRBD2, 6 bases. This CDR3 region has 15 residues. Trimming cost V 6 bases and J 6 bases, with 19 bases left between them. The chain's CDR3 is CASSWRTTSRDTQYF. CDR3 bases: TGTGCCAGCAGCTGGCGGACTACCAGCCGGGATACGCAGTATTTT.

The CDR3 region has the DNA TGTGCCAGCAGTGAAGGGACAGGGGTTAGCGAGCAGTACTTC. Encoded protein: CASSEGTGVSEQYF. The chain carries TRBV2 and TRBJ2-7; TRBD1 matches 9 bases. The CDR3 totals 14 residues. J lost 6 bases, V lost 1 base, and 4 bases had no gene match. Germline CDR1 reads SNHLY; CDR2 reads FYNNEI.

The sample holds a few counts of this clonotype. The chain uses TRBV6-1 and TRBJ1-2; 8 bases agree with TRBD1. The CDR3 sequence is 16 residues long. V was clipped by 6 bases and J by 8 bases; unmatched bases: 17. Germline V lookup: CDR1 MNHNS, CDR2 SASEGT. CDR3: CASRKPGQATMKGYTF. The CDR3 nucleotides read TGTGCCAGCAGAAAACCGGGACAGGCTACTATGAAAGGCTACACCTTC.

This clonotype was seen many times. A read error may account for a junction end that differs from germline. This chain links TRBV12-3 or TRBV12-4 with TRBJ2-5, with D hard to call. There are 13 residues in the CDR3. CDR3 nucleotides: TGCGCCAGCAGCTCCGGACGCCAAGAGACCCAGTACTTC. This sequence encodes CASSSGRQETQYF.

In this sample, this clonotype turned up a few times. The rearrangement links TRBV2 to TRBJ1-1; no clear D. Trimming pared 6 bases from V and 5 bases from J, leaving 7 bases between. This CDR3 region has 11 residues. Germline V gene lookup returns CDR1 SNHLY and CDR2 FYNNEI. The CDR3 region is CASRQTTEAFF. The CDR3 DNA sequence: TGTGCCAGCAGACAAACAACTGAAGCTTTCTTT.

The chain links TRBV9 to TRBJ2-7; 7 bases are shared with TRBD2. The CDR3 contains 15 residues. Trimming removed 0 bases from V and 6 bases from J; junction bases left unmatched: 9. Germline CDR1 reads SGDLS; CDR2 reads YYNGEE. This CDR3 is CASSVDATSFAEQYF. The CDR3 DNA is TGTGCCAGCAGCGTAGATGCGACTAGCTTTGCCGAGCAGTACTTC.